Below are 26 T cell receptor beta chains sequenced from a single sample in a study of OX40 agonist ivuxolimab in advanced cancers. Assay used: immunoSEQ multiplex PCR; TCRdb lists only in-frame clones, some missing. The repertoire holds more than 75,000 clones, roughly nine tenths seen once, with about 0.8% in the top ten. Sequences were derived from CD4+ or CD8+ T cells sorted from blood, sampled in a trial of the OX40 agonist ivuxolimab. The receptors here all came from an adult with an advanced solid tumor such as melanoma, head and neck, liver or kidney cancer.

This sequence joins TRBV2 and TRBJ2-5; 13 positions agree with TRBD2. This CDR3 has 14 amino acids. The J segment lost 5 bases and the V segment lost 10 bases, leaving 7 bases of the junction unmatched. CDR1 is SNHLY and CDR2 is FYNNEI in the germline V gene. The CDR3 loop is CAITSGRARETQYF. The CDR3 nucleotides are TGTGCCATCACTAGCGGGAGGGCCCGCGAGACCCAGTACTTC.

The CDR3 spells CASSKERNLGPPASANTGELFF. CDR3 nucleotide sequence: TGTGCCAGCAGCAAAGAAAGGAACCTGGGACCCCCCGCTAGCGCGAACACCGGGGAGCTGTTTTTT. The chain joins TRBV21-1 to TRBJ2-2; TRBD2 is taken as the D call from the table, unchecked against the DNA. TRBV21-1 is an annotated pseudogene. The CDR3 has 22 residues.

Comments on this clone: Different DNA sequences within this sample yield the same CDR3. The chain carries TRBV7-9 and TRBJ2-3; no reliable D call. Deletions cut 5 bases from V and 0 bases from J, with 6 bases between. From germline, CDR1 is SEHNR and CDR2 FQNEAQ (reference sequence). This CDR3 has 13 amino acids. The CDR3 loop is CASSPGSTDTQYF. CDR3 bases: TGTGCCAGCAGCCCTGGGAGCACAGATACGCAGTATTTT.

The chain has TRBV5-6 and TRBJ2-2; D gene ambiguous. The CDR3 loop spans 12 amino acids. CDR1 is SGHDT, CDR2 YYEEEE, per germline. Trimming removed 2 bases at V and 7 bases at J, with 6 bases between. The CDR3 loop reads CASSFGDGELFF. The CDR3 nucleotides are TGTGCCAGCAGCTTTGGAGACGGGGAGCTGTTTTTT.

The V call is TRBV7-9, the J call TRBJ1-4, with a possible D match to TRBD1 (6 bases). The CDR3 is 14 residues long. Trimming stripped 8 bases from V and 7 bases from J, with 17 bases between. CDR1 and CDR2 from the germline V gene are SEHNR and FQNEAQ (reference sequence). This CDR3 is CASLRGGAGEKLFF. In DNA form, the CDR3 reads TGTGCCAGCCTTAGGGGGGGCGCAGGTGAAAAACTGTTTTTT.

The rearrangement uses TRBV2 and TRBJ1-1; weak D call: TRBD1 (5 bases). Trimming removed 7 bases at V and 1 base at J, with 16 bases between. The CDR3 has 15 residues. Germline lookup yields CDR1 SNHLY and CDR2 FYNNEI. The CDR3 nucleotides read TGTGCCAGCACCCCAACCACGACAGAGAACACTGAAGCTTTCTTT. Translated, it gives CASTPTTTENTEAFF.

This clone was observed once. The genes are TRBV29-1 and TRBJ1-2; no firm D call. Per the germline V gene, CDR1 is SQVTM and CDR2 is ANQGSEA. Between the trimmed V and J ends, which lost 7 bases and 4 bases, there was a span of 13 bases. This CDR3 has 12 amino acids. The DNA for the CDR3 is TGCAGCGCCGAGGAAGGTCCCTATGGCTACACCTTC. It specifies CSAEEGPYGYTF.

This clone was counted between two and nine times. The CDR3: CASSLVGDRGRETQYF. In DNA, the CDR3 is TGTGCCAGCAGCTTAGTCGGTGACAGGGGAAGGGAGACCCAGTACTTC. J is TRBJ2-5 and V is TRBV7-6; 8 bases map to TRBD1. Trimming removed 1 base from V and 5 bases from J; junction bases left unmatched: 9. Germline lookup yields CDR1 SGHVS and CDR2 FNYEAQ. The CDR3 is 16 amino acids.

The chain carries TRBV5-4 and TRBJ1-3; D is perhaps TRBD1 (6 bases). Between the trimmed V and J ends, which lost 3 bases and 0 bases, there was a span of 13 bases. Germline CDR1 and CDR2: SGHNT and YYREEE (reference sequence). The CDR3 length is 16 residues. The DNA of the CDR3 is TGTGCCAGCAGCTCCCCAGGGGAAAACTCTGGAAACACCATATATTTT. The encoded protein is CASSSPGENSGNTIYF.

The J gene is TRBJ2-3, the V gene TRBV7-3, with 13 nucleotides matching TRBD2. J lost 2 bases, V lost 5 bases, and 10 bases had no gene match. Germline CDR1 is SGHTA and CDR2 is FQGTGA. There are 18 residues in the CDR3. CDR3 region: CASSPGTSGTPNTDTQYF. The CDR3, as DNA: TGTGCCAGCAGCCCTGGGACTAGCGGGACTCCTAACACAGATACGCAGTATTTT.

The gene calls are TRBV7-2 and TRBJ2-5; D is undetermined. Trimming removed 5 bases at V and 1 base at J, with 14 bases between. The germline V gene has CDR1 SGHTA and CDR2 FQGNSA. The CDR3 loop spans 15 amino acids. CDR3: CASSPTGIPQETQYF. CDR3 in DNA: TGTGCCAGCAGCCCAACTGGCATACCCCAAGAGACCCAGTACTTC.

J is TRBJ2-2 and V is TRBV4-2, with unresolved D. The CDR3 runs 15 residues. V shed 2 bases and J shed 2 bases, with 9 bases lying between them. Per the germline V gene, CDR1 is LGHNA and CDR2 is YNFKEQ. As DNA, the CDR3 is TGTGCCAGCAGCCAAACACGCCCTAACACCGGGGAGCTGTTTTTT. Its protein product is CASSQTRPNTGELFF.

This rearrangement joins TRBV7-3 to TRBJ1-1; unclear D gene. Germline V CDR1 and CDR2: SGHTA, FQGTGA. V dropped 1 base and J dropped 3 bases, with 9 bases sitting between them. The CDR3 has 14 amino acids. CDR3 residues: CASSLSGWDTEAFF. For the CDR3, the DNA is TGTGCCAGCAGCTTAAGTGGGTGGGACACTGAAGCTTTCTTT.

As concerns this clone: This specimen includes other DNA sequences encoding the same CDR3. The J gene is TRBJ2-7, the V gene TRBV5-1, with D possibly being TRBD1 (6 bases). Deletions cut 1 base from V and 4 bases from J, with 6 bases between. The CDR3 covers 12 residues. Germline V gene lookup returns CDR1 SGHRS and CDR2 YFSETQ. The CDR3 is CASSLTGYEQYF. The CDR3 region has the DNA TGCGCCAGCAGCTTGACAGGGTACGAGCAGTACTTC.

This chain connects TRBV5-4 to TRBJ1-1; D is perhaps TRBD1 (5 bases). The CDR3 has 14 amino acids. Germline V CDR1 and CDR2: SGHNT, YYREEE (reference sequence). V was cut by 0 bases and J by 3 bases, with 9 bases left in between. The CDR3 sequence is CASSLARGDTEAFF. The DNA of the CDR3 is TGTGCCAGCAGCTTGGCCCGGGGCGACACTGAAGCTTTCTTT.

This sequence joins TRBV9 and TRBJ2-2, with 8 nucleotides matching TRBD2. V lost 0 bases and J lost 5; bases outside the gene matches: 3. CDR3 size: 15 residues. The germline V gene encodes CDR1 SGDLS and CDR2 YYNGEE. The CDR3 loop is CASSVEGLVTGELFF. In DNA, the CDR3 is TGTGCCAGCAGCGTAGAGGGACTAGTAACCGGGGAGCTGTTTTTT.

The J gene is TRBJ2-7, the V gene TRBV10-3; D unresolved. V was clipped by 3 bases and J by 4 bases, with 16 bases between them. There are 15 residues in the CDR3. In germline, CDR1 is ENHRY, CDR2 SYGVKD. The CDR3 here is CAISDGDIGGYEQYV. The CDR3 nucleotides read TGTGCCATCAGTGATGGGGATATAGGTGGATACGAGCAGTACGTC.

This clone was detected a few times. V and J are TRBV4-3 and TRBJ2-2; TRBD2 matches 15 bases. The length of the CDR3 is 15 residues. After removal of 4 bases from V and 8 bases from J, the junction contained 2 bases not matched to a gene. CDR1 and CDR2 from the germline V gene are LGHNA and YSLEER. The CDR3 region is CASSLGLAGGGELFF. CDR3 nucleotides: TGCGCCAGCAGCCTTGGACTAGCGGGAGGGGGGGAGCTGTTTTTT.

J is TRBJ2-1 and V is TRBV29-1; 9 nucleotides align to TRBD1. The CDR3 totals 11 residues. J was trimmed by 8 bases and V by 7 bases; bases with no gene match: 3. Germline CDR1 is SQVTM and CDR2 is ANQGSEA. The CDR3 DNA sequence: TGCAGCGGGGGACAGGGCTATGAGCAGTTCTTC. It encodes CSGGQGYEQFF.

This clone occurred a few times. The chain employs TRBV6-1 and TRBJ1-2; TRBD1 agrees at 8 bases. V was pared by 2 bases and J by 3 bases, with 11 bases of the junction left unmatched. The CDR3 is 17 residues long. The germline V gene encodes CDR1 MNHNS and CDR2 SASEGT. The CDR3 DNA sequence: TGTGCCAGCAGTGAACCTGAGACGGGACAGGCTTACTATGGCTACACCTTC. Translated: CASSEPETGQAYYGYTF.

V usage is TRBV5-1 and J usage is TRBJ1-3, with D unresolved. The CDR3 has 18 residues. V was pared by 1 base and J by 0 bases, with 17 bases between. Germline V gene sequence: CDR1 SGHRS, CDR2 YFSETQ. The CDR3 DNA reads as TGCGCCAGCAGCTTGAGCGGATTAGCCCATAACTCTGGAAACACCATATATTTT. This encodes CASSLSGLAHNSGNTIYF.

The chain combines TRBV5-4 with TRBJ2-5; D remains unclear. The CDR3 length is 15 residues. Germline assignment: CDR1 SGHNT and CDR2 YYREEE (reference sequence). V was clipped by 2 bases and J by 2 bases, with 13 bases between them. This CDR3 is CASSFGPDTQETQYF. The CDR3 DNA reads TGTGCCAGCAGCTTCGGACCCGATACGCAAGAGACCCAGTACTTC.

The J gene is TRBJ2-4, the V gene TRBV7-9; 9 nucleotides align to TRBD1. V trimming: 5 bases; J trimming: 6 bases; junction bases outside the gene matches: 8. CDR3 length: 15 amino acids. From germline, CDR1 is SEHNR and CDR2 FQNEAQ (reference sequence). In nucleotides, the CDR3 is TGTGCCAGCAGCGGGCACAGGGGGCCGGGAAACATTCAGTACTTC. Residues: CASSGHRGPGNIQYF.

The V and J genes are TRBV2 and TRBJ1-5; the D is unclear. Germline V lookup: CDR1 SNHLY, CDR2 FYNNEI. The CDR3 has 13 residues. V was cut by 6 bases and J by 3 bases, with 9 bases left in between. In DNA, the CDR3 is TGTGCCAGCAGGGTGACACACAATCAGCCCCAGCATTTT. Amino acid sequence: CASRVTHNQPQHF.

DNA for the CDR3: TGTGCCAGCTCACCATACTCTAGCGGCCAAGAGACCCAGTACTTC. It encodes CASSPYSSGQETQYF. The V and J genes are TRBV18 and TRBJ2-5; 7 bases fit TRBD2. From germline, CDR1 is KGHSH and CDR2 LQKENI. V was pared by 2 bases and J by 1 base, with 4 bases of the junction left unmatched. The CDR3 is 15 residues long.

The V and J genes are TRBV18 and TRBJ2-5; possibly TRBD1 for D (5 bases). Germline lookup yields CDR1 KGHSH and CDR2 LQKENI. V was cut by 5 bases and J by 5 bases, with 21 bases left in between. The CDR3 contains 16 residues. The CDR3 bases are TGTGCCAGCTCAGGAGATAAGGACACCGCTTTGGAGACCCAGTACTTC. Amino acids: CASSGDKDTALETQYF.